Below, one TCR beta chain is given with its context. This specimen comes from a study of T cells in Graves' hyperthyroidism and ophthalmopathy. Study summary: Peripheral blood sampling occurred at initial diagnosis, before any treatment.

Amplification targeted TCR beta CDR3 regions from RNA transcripts. The HTBI primer set was used in a first-round RT-PCR of the TCR CDR3. MiXCR, applied by TCRdb to the multiplex PCR reads, yields one record per CDR3 protein. The sample has hundreds of thousands of distinct CDR3 sequences, around 15% seen once. The PBMCs had their origin in roughly 9.4 ml of fresh peripheral blood. This CDR3 contains 13 residues. Germline CDR1 is MNHEY and CDR2 is SMNVEV (reference sequence). V dropped 3 bases and J dropped 7 bases, with 13 bases sitting between them. The V gene is TRBV27, the J gene TRBJ2-7, with D uncertain. The source is a woman aged 18-30 years with Graves' hyperthyroidism. Material: blood. This CDR3 reads CASSLSPFGEQYF. DNA for the CDR3: TGTGCCAGCAGTTTGTCTCCGTTTGGAGAGCAGTACTTC.